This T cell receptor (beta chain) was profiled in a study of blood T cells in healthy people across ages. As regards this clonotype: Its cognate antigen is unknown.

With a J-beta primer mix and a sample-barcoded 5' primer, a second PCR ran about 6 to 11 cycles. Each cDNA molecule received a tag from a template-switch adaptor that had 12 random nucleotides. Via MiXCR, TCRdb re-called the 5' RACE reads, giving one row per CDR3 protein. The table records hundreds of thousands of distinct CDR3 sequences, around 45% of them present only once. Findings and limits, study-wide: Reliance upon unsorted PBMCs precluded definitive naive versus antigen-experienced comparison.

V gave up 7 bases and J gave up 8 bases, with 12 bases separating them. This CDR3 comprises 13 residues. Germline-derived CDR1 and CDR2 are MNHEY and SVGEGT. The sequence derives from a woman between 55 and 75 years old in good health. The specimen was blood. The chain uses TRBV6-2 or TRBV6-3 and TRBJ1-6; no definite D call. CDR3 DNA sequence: TGTGCCAGCATGGTTTATACGGATTCACCCCTCCACTTT. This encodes CASMVYTDSPLHF.